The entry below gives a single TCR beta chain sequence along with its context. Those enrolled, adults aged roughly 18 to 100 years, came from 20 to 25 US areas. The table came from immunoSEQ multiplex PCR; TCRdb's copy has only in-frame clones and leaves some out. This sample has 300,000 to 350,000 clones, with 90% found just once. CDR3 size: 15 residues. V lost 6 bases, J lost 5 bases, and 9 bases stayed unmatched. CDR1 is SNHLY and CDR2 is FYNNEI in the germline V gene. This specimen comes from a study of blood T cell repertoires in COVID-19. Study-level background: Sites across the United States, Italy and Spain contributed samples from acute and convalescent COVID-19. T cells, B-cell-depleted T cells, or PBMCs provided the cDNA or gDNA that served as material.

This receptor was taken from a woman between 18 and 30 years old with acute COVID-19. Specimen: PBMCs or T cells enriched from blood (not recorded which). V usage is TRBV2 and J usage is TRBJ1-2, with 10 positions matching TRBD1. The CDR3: CASRSGTGDPYGYTF. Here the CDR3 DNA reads TGTGCCAGCAGATCCGGGACAGGGGATCCTTATGGCTACACCTTC.